This T cell receptor beta chain derives from a study of blood T cell repertoires in COVID-19. This clone was recorded a few times. The germline gives CDR1 LNHNV, CDR2 YYDKDF (reference sequence). This CDR3 has 15 residues. Trimming stripped 0 bases from V and 1 base from J, with 6 bases between. In the original processing: Scientists estimated how many nucleated cells there were by amplifying reference gene primers. The repertoire was sequenced with immunoSEQ multiplex PCR; TCRdb's copy has only in-frame clones and lacks some. The D gene and trimming were derived from the DNA, and the V and J assignments and clone size from that table. The sample consists of approximately 270,000 clones, over 80% of them appearing once. Across about two dozen US areas, participants ranged in age from about 18 to 100 years. Membership in each cohort depended on participant-reported clinical history.

Sequencing used PBMCs or T cells enriched from blood (not recorded which). This chain joins TRBV15 and TRBJ2-2; D remains unclear. The TCR was taken from a human donor in a cohort exposed to, infected with or recovered from COVID-19 (not recorded which). The donor label of this sample is uncertain. The CDR3 here is CATSRDHVNTGELFF. CDR3 nucleotides: TGTGCCACCAGCAGAGATCATGTGAACACCGGGGAGCTGTTTTTT. The variable domain in full, completed from reference TRBV15 and TRBJ2-2, reads DAMVIQNPRYQVTQFGKPVTLSCSQTLNHNVMYWYQQKSSQAPKLLFHYYDKDFNNEADTPDNFQSRRPNTSFCFLDIRSPGLGDTAMYLCATSRDHVNTGELFFGEGSRLTVL.